In this sample, the clone carrying this T cell receptor (beta chain) turned up a few times. Its matching antigen is unknown. The V end was cut by 7 bases, the J end by 0 bases, with 6 bases between. CDR1 is LNHDA and CDR2 is SQIVND in the germline V gene (reference sequence). The CDR3 runs to 12 residues. This specimen comes from a study of shared clonotypes between healthy human individuals. Study-level points and caveats: Among the subsets, naive ones generally showed larger estimated richness than memory ones. It was anticipated that sequencing depth would influence how many clonotypes donors shared.

The authors ran the assay at deep level. Libraries were prepared by immunoSEQ multiplex PCR; TCRdb keeps only in-frame clonotypes and omits some of them. The table lists hundreds of thousands of clones, around 73% of them singletons. This TCR derives from a woman aged 25 to 45 in good health. The sample comprised memory CD4+ T cells sorted from blood. The subset denotes: CD45RA-negative fraction. This chain links TRBV19 with TRBJ1-2, with D unresolved. CDR3 sequence reads: CASIGANYGYTF. The DNA for the CDR3 is TGTGCCAGTATTGGCGCTAACTATGGCTACACCTTC.